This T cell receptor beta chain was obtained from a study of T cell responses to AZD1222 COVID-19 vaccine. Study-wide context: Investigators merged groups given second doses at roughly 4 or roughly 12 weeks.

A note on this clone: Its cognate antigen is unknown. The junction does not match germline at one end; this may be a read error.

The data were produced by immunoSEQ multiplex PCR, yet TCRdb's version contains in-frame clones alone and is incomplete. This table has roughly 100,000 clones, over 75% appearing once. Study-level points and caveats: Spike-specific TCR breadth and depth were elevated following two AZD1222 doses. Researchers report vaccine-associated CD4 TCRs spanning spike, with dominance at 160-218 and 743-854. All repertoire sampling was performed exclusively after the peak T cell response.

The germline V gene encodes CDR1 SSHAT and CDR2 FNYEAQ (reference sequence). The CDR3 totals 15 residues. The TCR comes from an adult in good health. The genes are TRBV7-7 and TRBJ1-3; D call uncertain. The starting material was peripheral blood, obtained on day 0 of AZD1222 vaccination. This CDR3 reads CASSLNSGNGNTIYF. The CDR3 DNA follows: TGTGCTAGCAGCTTAAACAGCGGCAATGGAAACACCATATATTTT.